These 30 T cell receptor beta chains came from one sample sequenced in a study of T cells in Graves' hyperthyroidism and ophthalmopathy. Using RNA transcripts as the source, TCR beta CDR3 regions were amplified. HTBI primers were employed in a first-round RT-PCR of the TCR CDR3. TCRdb independently ran MiXCR on the multiplex PCR reads; one entry per CDR3 protein. The sample contains hundreds of thousands of distinct CDR3 sequences, 13% to 15% of which appear only once. The sample was blood. The receptors were gathered from a woman aged 18 to 35 with Graves' hyperthyroidism.

The CDR3, as DNA: TGTGCCAGCACCTACGGGCCCAACTTAGCCAAAAACATTCAGTACTTC. It codes for CASTYGPNLAKNIQYF. This chain connects TRBV12-3 or TRBV12-4 to TRBJ2-4; no definite D call. CDR3 length: 16 residues. V lost 7 bases and J lost 0, with 16 bases in between.

This clonotype was observed many times. The chain is built from TRBV3-1 and TRBJ1-1, with D unclear. There are 14 residues in the CDR3. Germline V gene data show CDR1 as LGHDT and CDR2 as YNNKEL (reference sequence). Trimming took 2 bases from V and 10 from J, leaving 17 bases between them. The CDR3 sequence is CASSQFTGGSGAFF. DNA of the CDR3: TGTGCCAGCAGCCAATTCACGGGAGGCAGCGGAGCTTTCTTT. Full variable domain (missing parts from reference TRBV3-1 and TRBJ1-1): DTAVSQTPKYLVTQMGNDKSIKCEQNLGHDTMYWYKQDSKKFLKIMFSYNNKELIINETVPNRFSPKSPDKAHLNLHINSLELGDSAVYFCASSQFTGGSGAFFGQGTRLTVV.

This clonotype occurred many times. V is TRBV20-1 and J is TRBJ2-1, with 11 bases matching TRBD2. The germline gives CDR1 DFQATT, CDR2 SNEGSKA (reference sequence). V shed 3 bases and J 6 bases; nucleotides not matched to a gene: 4. CDR3 size: 14 residues. The CDR3 region is CSARGSGRGNEQFF. The CDR3 coding sequence is TGCAGTGCTAGGGGTAGCGGGAGGGGCAATGAGCAGTTCTTC.

This CDR3 is CAISESSGRARYNEQFF. Here the CDR3 DNA reads TGTGCCATCAGTGAGTCTAGCGGGAGGGCCAGGTACAATGAGCAGTTCTTC. This rearrangement joins TRBV10-3 to TRBJ2-1; 11 bases map to TRBD2. Germline CDR1 and CDR2: ENHRY and SYGVKD. V lost 0 bases and J lost 4; bases outside the gene matches: 5. The CDR3 spans 17 residues.

This clonotype appeared many times. The chain combines TRBV11-2 with TRBJ2-1; possibly TRBD2 for D (7 bases). The CDR3 loop spans 16 amino acids. The germline V and J ends were trimmed by 5 bases and 4 bases, with 18 bases remaining between them. Germline V lookup: CDR1 SGHAT, CDR2 FQNNGV. The CDR3 here is CASSPLGGGRYNEQFF. In DNA, the CDR3 is TGTGCCAGCAGCCCCCTGGGGGGGGGGCGATACAATGAGCAGTTCTTC.

This clonotype showed up just a few times. The chain recombines TRBV20-1 with TRBJ1-5; D not resolved. Trimming removed 3 bases at V and 0 bases at J, with 6 bases between. CDR1 DFQATT and CDR2 SNEGSKA come from the germline V gene (reference sequence). The CDR3 length is 13 residues. The CDR3 DNA reads as TGCAGTGCTAGGTACTATAGCAATCAGCCCCAGCATTTT. This codes for CSARYYSNQPQHF.

This clonotype has just a few counts. The rearrangement joins TRBV7-9 to TRBJ2-2; TRBD1 matches at 7 bases. The J segment lost 7 bases and the V segment lost 6 bases, leaving 11 bases of the junction unmatched. This CDR3 region has 15 residues. Germline V gives CDR1 SEHNR, CDR2 FQNEAQ (reference sequence). The CDR3 sequence is CASRRPDRDGGELFF. CDR3 nucleotide sequence: TGTGCCAGCAGACGCCCAGACAGGGACGGCGGGGAGCTGTTTTTT.

The chain recombines TRBV20-1 with TRBJ1-2, with D tentatively TRBD1 (5 bases). The V end was cut by 8 bases, the J end by 3 bases, with 16 bases between. This CDR3 spans 13 amino acids. Germline CDR1 reads DFQATT; CDR2 reads SNEGSKA (reference sequence). CDR3 sequence: CSKFREDDYGYTF. The CDR3 DNA reads TGCAGTAAATTCAGGGAGGATGACTATGGCTACACCTTC.

The V and J genes are TRBV5-1 and TRBJ1-6; D not certain. Between the trimmed V and J ends, which lost 0 bases and 0 bases, there was a span of 10 bases. From germline, CDR1 is SGHRS and CDR2 YFSETQ. The CDR3 spans 17 residues. This CDR3 reads CASSLETGSSYNSPLHF. The DNA for the CDR3 is TGCGCCAGCAGCTTGGAGACTGGGAGCTCCTATAATTCACCCCTCCACTTT.

This clonotype was counted many times. For the CDR3, the DNA is TGTGCCAGCAAGCCGGGACACCCCTACGAGCAGTACTTC. Translating gives CASKPGHPYEQYF. The chain joins TRBV6-1 to TRBJ2-7, with D possibly being TRBD1 (6 bases). Germline lookup yields CDR1 MNHNS and CDR2 SASEGT. V lost 7 bases and J lost 2, with 12 bases in between. This CDR3 is 13 amino acids long.

The V gene is TRBV6-1, the J gene TRBJ2-1; no definite D call. This CDR3 is 13 amino acids long. Germline CDR1 reads MNHNS; CDR2 reads SASEGT. V gave up 6 bases and J gave up 6 bases, with 12 bases separating them. The CDR3 loop is CASRKDGPNEQFF. For the CDR3, the DNA is TGTGCCAGCAGAAAAGATGGACCCAATGAGCAGTTCTTC.

This clonotype was observed many times. This chain links TRBV3-1 with TRBJ2-1; tentative D call: TRBD2 (6 bases). CDR1 LGHDT and CDR2 YNNKEL come from the germline V gene (reference sequence). This CDR3 is built from 17 residues. Trimming took off 1 base at V and 3 bases at J, with 16 bases between the two ends. DNA of the CDR3: TGTGCCAGCAGCCAAGGCACGGCCACTAGCTACTACAATGAGCAGTTCTTC. Translating it yields CASSQGTATSYYNEQFF.

This clonotype was detected many times. The genes are TRBV7-2 and TRBJ2-7; D uncertain. Per germline, CDR1 SGHTA and CDR2 FQGNSA. This CDR3 is 13 amino acids long. V shed 1 base and J shed 1 base, with 5 bases lying between them. The CDR3 bases are TGTGCCAGCAGCTTAGAGAAATCCTACGAGCAGTACTTC. Protein sequence: CASSLEKSYEQYF.

The V and J genes are TRBV2 and TRBJ2-1, with 9 nucleotides matching TRBD1. Germline CDR1 and CDR2: SNHLY and FYNNEI. This CDR3 has 14 residues. The ends lost 1 base at V and 8 bases at J; junction bases unmatched: 3. CDR3 nucleotide sequence: TGTGCCAGCAGTGAAGGGGACAGGGCCGATGAGCAGTTCTTC. This encodes CASSEGDRADEQFF.

The table lists this clonotype with many counts. The CDR3 here is CSASGGNYGYTF. CDR3 nucleotides: TGCAGTGCTAGTGGCGGAAACTATGGCTACACCTTC. The chain links TRBV20-1 to TRBJ1-2; D not certain. V was pared by 3 bases and J by 2 bases, with 7 bases between. This CDR3 is 12 amino acids long. CDR1 and CDR2 (germline): DFQATT, SNEGSKA (reference sequence).

The sample holds a few counts of this clonotype. The chain couples TRBV7-9 to TRBJ2-1; the match to TRBD2 covers 8 bases. Per germline, CDR1 SEHNR and CDR2 FQNEAQ (reference sequence). The CDR3 sequence is 17 residues long. After removal of 5 bases from V and 2 bases from J, the junction contained 11 bases not matched to a gene. In DNA, the CDR3 is TGTGCCAGCAGCAAAGCGGGAGCCCATCCCCCCTACAATGAGCAGTTCTTC. It specifies CASSKAGAHPPYNEQFF.

CDR3 coding DNA: TGTGCCAGCAGCCAAGGGGGTAGCGAAACCTACAATGAGCAGTTCTTC. This encodes CASSQGGSETYNEQFF. This rearrangement joins TRBV14 to TRBJ2-1; TRBD2 might be the D (5 bases). With 1 base removed from V and 2 bases from J, the gap between germline ends came to 12 bases. The CDR3 contains 16 residues. Germline V gene lookup returns CDR1 SGHDN and CDR2 FVKESK. The whole variable domain, filled in from reference TRBV14 and TRBJ2-1, reads EAGVTQFPSHSVIEKGQTVTLRCDPISGHDNLYWYRRVMGKEIKFLLHFVKESKQDESGMPNNRFLAERTGGTYSTLKVQPAELEDSGVYFCASSQGGSETYNEQFFGPGTRLTVL.

This chain connects TRBV2 to TRBJ2-7, with D unclear. The CDR3 is 12 amino acids. Per the germline V gene, CDR1 is SNHLY and CDR2 is FYNNEI. The V end lost 6 bases, the J end lost 2 bases, and 8 bases lay between the germline ends. The CDR3 sequence: CASRQFAYEQYF. Written as DNA, the CDR3 is TGTGCCAGCAGGCAGTTTGCCTACGAGCAGTACTTC.

In this sample, this clonotype turned up a few times. The V gene is TRBV2, the J gene TRBJ2-1, with a weak D call TRBD1 (7 bases). CDR1 and CDR2 (germline): SNHLY, FYNNEI. The V end lost 8 bases, the J end lost 0 bases, and 20 bases lay between the germline ends. The CDR3 sequence is 17 residues long. Here the CDR3 DNA reads TGTGCCAGCCCAGGGGGGCGGATTAGGAGCTCCTACAATGAGCAGTTCTTC. Protein product: CASPGGRIRSSYNEQFF.

This clonotype was recorded at least ten times. V usage is TRBV2 and J usage is TRBJ2-5; 9 bases are a match to TRBD1. This CDR3 comprises 14 residues. Germline lookup yields CDR1 SNHLY and CDR2 FYNNEI. The ends lost 4 bases at V and 5 bases at J; junction bases unmatched: 5. CDR3 DNA sequence: TGTGCCAGCAGTGGGACAGGGGAGACGGAGACCCAGTACTTC. Protein product: CASSGTGETETQYF.

This clonotype occurred a few times. This sequence joins TRBV3-1 and TRBJ2-7; 8 positions match TRBD2. Unmatched junction bases numbered 7, after V lost 0 bases and J lost 0 bases. The CDR3 totals 17 residues. Germline V gene sequence: CDR1 LGHDT, CDR2 YNNKEL (reference sequence). The CDR3, as DNA: TGTGCCAGCAGCCAAGAGGACCTAGCGGGCGCCTCCTACGAGCAGTACTTC. Its translation is CASSQEDLAGASYEQYF.

This clonotype was observed a handful of times. The genes are TRBV2 and TRBJ2-3; possibly TRBD2 for D (5 bases). Trimming pared 5 bases from V and 2 bases from J, leaving 14 bases between. The germline V gene has CDR1 SNHLY and CDR2 FYNNEI. The CDR3 sequence is 15 residues long. In DNA, the CDR3 is TGTGCCAGCAGTTTATCGAGCGGAAACACAGATACGCAGTATTTT. As protein: CASSLSSGNTDTQYF.

To note about this clonotype: This may be a read error, as it is one base from a much larger clone. The chain is built from TRBV6-5 and TRBJ2-2; TRBD2 matches at 7 bases. The CDR3 is 18 amino acids. Per the germline V gene, CDR1 is MNHEY and CDR2 is SVGAGI. The CDR3 spells CASSYGGGSQKATEELFF. The CDR3 DNA is TGTGCCAGCAGTTACGGTGGCGGGAGCCAAAAGGCCACCGAGGAGCTGTTTTTT.

The chain combines TRBV7-3 with TRBJ2-2; TRBD1 agrees at 10 bases. The length of the CDR3 is 15 residues. Trimming cost V 5 bases and J 5 bases; bases outside gene matches: 5. Per germline, CDR1 SGHTA and CDR2 FQGTGA. The CDR3: CASSPRTGGTGELFF. In DNA, the CDR3 is TGTGCCAGCAGCCCGAGGACAGGGGGAACCGGGGAGCTGTTTTTT.

The rearrangement joins TRBV19 to TRBJ1-2, with a tentative D call TRBD1 (5 bases). The germline V gene has CDR1 LNHDA and CDR2 SQIVND (reference sequence). The CDR3 is made up of 15 amino acids. V lost 3 bases and J 6 bases, leaving 17 bases between the germline ends. The CDR3 loop is CASSMVQGKGNGYTF. As DNA, the CDR3 is TGTGCCAGTAGTATGGTCCAGGGAAAAGGAAATGGCTACACCTTC.

This clonotype was recorded many times. The chain carries TRBV5-1 and TRBJ2-7; the match to TRBD2 covers 9 bases. CDR1 and CDR2 from the germline V gene are SGHRS and YFSETQ. The J segment lost 2 bases and the V segment lost 4 bases, leaving 19 bases of the junction unmatched. This CDR3 comprises 19 residues. DNA for the CDR3: TGCGCCAGCAGCAAAAATCTAGCTAGCGGGGAATTTCTGACCTACGAGCAGTACTTC. It is translated as CASSKNLASGEFLTYEQYF. The full variable domain, with the rest looked up from reference TRBV5-1 and TRBJ2-7, is KAGVTQTPRYLIKTRGQQVTLSCSPISGHRSVSWYQQTPGQGLQFLFEYFSETQRNKGNFPGRFSGRQFSNSRSEMNVSTLELGDSALYLCASSKNLASGEFLTYEQYFGPGTRLTVT.

This clonotype showed up just a few times. The rearrangement links TRBV24-1 to TRBJ2-7; TRBD1 agrees at 7 bases. V lost 4 bases to trimming and J lost 3 bases; unmatched junction nucleotides: 2. The CDR3 has 13 amino acids. From germline, CDR1 is KGHDR and CDR2 SFDVKD. The CDR3, as DNA: TGTGCCACCAGTGACGGGACAGACTACGAGCAGTACTTC. Translation gives CATSDGTDYEQYF.

This clonotype has at least ten counts. The chain is built from TRBV20-1 and TRBJ2-7, with D unresolved. Trimming stripped 0 bases from V and 5 bases from J, with 8 bases between. Germline-derived CDR1 and CDR2 are DFQATT and SNEGSKA (reference sequence). The length of the CDR3 is 12 residues. CDR3: CSAREIVHEQYF. In DNA form, the CDR3 reads TGCAGTGCTAGAGAAATAGTTCACGAGCAGTACTTC.

Details on this clonotype: At one of its ends the junction is not consistent with the germline gene, which may arise from a read error. The chain combines TRBV5-1 with TRBJ2-7; D is possibly TRBD1 (6 bases). The CDR3 runs 14 residues. Per germline, CDR1 SGHRS and CDR2 YFSETQ. CDR3 in amino acids: CASSLTGGSYGQYF. The DNA for the CDR3 is TGCGCCAGCAGCCTGACAGGTGGGTCCTACGGGCAGTACTTC.

The chain links TRBV2 to TRBJ2-1; 10 positions match TRBD2. The CDR3 has 15 residues. V lost 6 bases and J lost 6; bases outside the gene matches: 8. The germline V gene encodes CDR1 SNHLY and CDR2 FYNNEI. CDR3 bases: TGTGCCAGCAGGGCCGGGACTAGCGCCCTCAATGAGCAGTTCTTC. Translated: CASRAGTSALNEQFF.